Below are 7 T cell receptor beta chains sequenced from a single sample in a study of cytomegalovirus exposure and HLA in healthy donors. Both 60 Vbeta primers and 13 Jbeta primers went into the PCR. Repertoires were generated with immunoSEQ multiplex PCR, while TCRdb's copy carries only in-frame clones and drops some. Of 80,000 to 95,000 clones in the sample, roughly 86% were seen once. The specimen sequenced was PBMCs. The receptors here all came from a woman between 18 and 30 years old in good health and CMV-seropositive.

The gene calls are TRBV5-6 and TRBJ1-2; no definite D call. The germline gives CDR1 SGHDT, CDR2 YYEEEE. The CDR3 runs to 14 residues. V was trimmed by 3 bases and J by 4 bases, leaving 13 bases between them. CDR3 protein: CASSSHREFYGYTF. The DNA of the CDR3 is TGTGCCAGCAGCTCGCACCGGGAGTTCTATGGCTACACCTTC.

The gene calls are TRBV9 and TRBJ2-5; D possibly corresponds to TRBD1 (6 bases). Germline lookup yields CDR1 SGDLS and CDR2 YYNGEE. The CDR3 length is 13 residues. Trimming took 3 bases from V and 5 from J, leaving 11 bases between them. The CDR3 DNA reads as TGTGCCAGCAGCGCTCAGGGGCGGGAGACCCAGTACTTC. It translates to CASSAQGRETQYF.

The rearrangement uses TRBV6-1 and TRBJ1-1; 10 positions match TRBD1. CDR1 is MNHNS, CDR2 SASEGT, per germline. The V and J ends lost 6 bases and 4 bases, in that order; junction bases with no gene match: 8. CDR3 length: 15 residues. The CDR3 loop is CASSRQGAWGTEAFF. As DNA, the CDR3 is TGTGCCAGCAGCCGACAGGGGGCCTGGGGCACTGAAGCTTTCTTT.

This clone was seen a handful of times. The CDR3 is CASRGLPQETQYF. CDR3 DNA sequence: TGTGCCAGCAGGGGACTCCCGCAAGAGACCCAGTACTTC. The chain has TRBV2 and TRBJ2-5; maybe TRBD2 (6 bases). CDR3 length: 13 residues. Trimming pared 6 bases from V and 2 bases from J, leaving 10 bases between. Germline V gene lookup returns CDR1 SNHLY and CDR2 FYNNEI.

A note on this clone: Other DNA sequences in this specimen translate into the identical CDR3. This chain's CDR3 is CASSFRGTEAFF. For the CDR3, the DNA is TGTGCCAGCAGTTTCAGGGGCACTGAAGCTTTCTTT. The rearrangement links TRBV27 to TRBJ1-1, with D tentatively TRBD1 (6 bases). Looked up from germline, CDR1 is MNHEY and CDR2 is SMNVEV (reference sequence). The V gene lost 3 bases and the J gene lost 4 bases, with 6 bases spanning the gap. The length of the CDR3 is 12 residues.

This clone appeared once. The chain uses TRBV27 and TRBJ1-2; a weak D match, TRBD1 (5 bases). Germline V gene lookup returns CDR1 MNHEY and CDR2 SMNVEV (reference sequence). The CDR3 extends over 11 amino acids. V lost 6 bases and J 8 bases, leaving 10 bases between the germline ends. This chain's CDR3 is CASRRGSGYTF. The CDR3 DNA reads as TGTGCCAGCAGAAGGGGTAGCGGCTACACCTTC.

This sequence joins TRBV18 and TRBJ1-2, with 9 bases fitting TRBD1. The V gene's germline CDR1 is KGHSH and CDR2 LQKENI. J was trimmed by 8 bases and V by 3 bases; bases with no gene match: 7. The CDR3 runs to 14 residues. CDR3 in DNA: TGTGCCAGCTCACCCAAACAGGGGGCGAGGGGCTACACCTTC. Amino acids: CASSPKQGARGYTF. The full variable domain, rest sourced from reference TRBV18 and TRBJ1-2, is NAGVMQNPRHLVRRRGQEARLRCSPMKGHSHVYWYRQLPEEGLKFMVYLQKENIIDESGMPKERFSAEFPKEGPSILRIQQVVRGDSAAYFCASSPKQGARGYTFGSGTRLTVV.